These 18 T cell receptor beta chains were sequenced from one sample in a study of blood T cell repertoires in COVID-19. Generated by immunoSEQ multiplex PCR, the TCRdb table keeps only in-frame clones and is missing some. The repertoire consists of some 230,000 clones, with approximately 84% occurring once and the leading ten covering about 15%. The sample comprised PBMCs or T cells enriched from blood (not recorded which). Source of these receptors: a man in his forties who had recovered from COVID-19.

This sequence joins TRBV6-5 and TRBJ2-7; the match to TRBD2 covers 7 bases. The V and J ends lost 4 bases and 0 bases, in that order; junction bases with no gene match: 9. The germline V gene encodes CDR1 MNHEY and CDR2 SVGAGI. The CDR3 runs 16 residues. CDR3 in DNA: TGTGCCAGCAGTTCCCCCTCGCGCGGGAGCTCCTACGAGCAGTACTTC. This gives the protein CASSSPSRGSSYEQYF.

CDR3 sequence reads: CASGPGLGETQYF. In nucleotides, the CDR3 is TGTGCCAGCGGCCCGGGACTCGGAGAGACCCAGTACTTC. This chain links TRBV12-3 or TRBV12-4 with TRBJ2-5; D perhaps matches TRBD2 (6 bases). The V and J ends lost 8 bases and 4 bases respectively, with 14 bases between them. The CDR3 length is 13 residues.

This clone was counted between two and nine times. The chain carries TRBV5-6 and TRBJ2-5, with TRBD1 matching over 7 bases. In germline, CDR1 is SGHDT, CDR2 YYEEEE. The V gene end was trimmed by 1 base and the J gene end by 1 base; junction bases not matched to a gene: 16. CDR3 size: 19 residues. CDR3 sequence: CASSLYGLRGRIVQETQYF. CDR3 sequence (DNA): TGTGCCAGCAGCTTGTATGGGCTAAGGGGGCGCATCGTCCAAGAGACCCAGTACTTC.

This clone was recorded only once. The rearrangement joins TRBV7-9 to TRBJ1-1; 8 nucleotides align to TRBD1. The CDR3 spans 16 residues. Germline V CDR1 and CDR2: SEHNR, FQNEAQ (reference sequence). After removal of 2 bases from V and 2 bases from J, the junction contained 7 bases not matched to a gene. The CDR3 protein is CASSLTPDRVNTEAFF. In DNA form, the CDR3 reads TGTGCCAGCAGCTTAACGCCGGACAGGGTAAACACTGAAGCTTTCTTT.

The chain couples TRBV9 to TRBJ2-1; weak D call: TRBD1 (5 bases). The ends were cut back, 1 base at V and 8 bases at J, with 13 bases in the middle. The CDR3 is 14 residues long. Per the germline V gene, CDR1 is SGDLS and CDR2 is YYNGEE. CDR3 sequence: CASSVIGAWDEQFF. Written as DNA, the CDR3 is TGTGCCAGCAGCGTAATAGGGGCGTGGGATGAGCAGTTCTTC. Based on the CDR3 plus reference TRBV9 and TRBJ2-1, the full variable domain is DSGVTQTPKHLITATGQRVTLRCSPRSGDLSVYWYQQSLDQGLQFLIQYYNGEERAKGNILERFSAQQFPDLHSELNLSSLELGDSALYFCASSVIGAWDEQFFGPGTRLTVL.

The rearrangement joins TRBV9 to TRBJ1-3; unclear D gene. Trimming left V 0 bases short and J 0 bases short, with 10 bases between. The CDR3 is made up of 16 amino acids. CDR1 and CDR2 (germline): SGDLS, YYNGEE. CDR3 protein: CASSVVGRISGNTIYF. The CDR3 nucleotides read TGTGCCAGCAGCGTAGTGGGGAGGATCTCTGGAAACACCATATATTTT.

V usage is TRBV30 and J usage is TRBJ1-2, with 7 bases matching TRBD1. The ends lost 0 bases at V and 5 bases at J; junction bases unmatched: 3. Germline CDR1 and CDR2: GTSNPN and SVGIG (reference sequence). The CDR3 is made up of 13 amino acids. The CDR3 here is CAWSVQGGYGYTF. CDR3 in DNA: TGTGCCTGGAGTGTTCAGGGGGGATATGGCTACACCTTC.

The chain uses TRBV9 and TRBJ2-2, with D maybe TRBD2 (6 bases). CDR3 size: 15 residues. The germline V gene has CDR1 SGDLS and CDR2 YYNGEE. V was cut by 0 bases and J by 8 bases, with 14 bases left in between. Here the CDR3 reads CASSVGREIIGELFF. The CDR3 DNA reads TGTGCCAGCAGCGTAGGTCGGGAGATAATTGGGGAGCTGTTTTTT. Full variable domain (rest looked up from reference TRBV9 and TRBJ2-2): DSGVTQTPKHLITATGQRVTLRCSPRSGDLSVYWYQQSLDQGLQFLIQYYNGEERAKGNILERFSAQQFPDLHSELNLSSLELGDSALYFCASSVGREIIGELFFGEGSRLTVL.

The chain joins TRBV5-1 to TRBJ2-1; 8 positions agree with TRBD2. This CDR3 has 16 amino acids. With V trimmed by 4 bases and J by 8 bases, 14 bases remained unmatched. Germline lookup yields CDR1 SGHRS and CDR2 YFSETQ. The CDR3 DNA reads TGCGCCAGCAGCCCCCCCGGGGTAGCGGGAATCGATGAGCAGTTCTTC. This encodes CASSPPGVAGIDEQFF.

The V gene is TRBV7-9, the J gene TRBJ2-3; 10 nucleotides align to TRBD2. From germline, CDR1 is SEHNR and CDR2 FQNEAQ (reference sequence). The CDR3 has 16 amino acids. Trimming cost V 5 bases and J 2 bases; bases outside gene matches: 7. DNA for the CDR3: TGTGCCAGCAGCGGAGCTAGCGGGGGTTACACAGATACGCAGTATTTT. Residues: CASSGASGGYTDTQYF.

The chain carries TRBV13 and TRBJ1-5, with a tentative D call TRBD1 (5 bases). Germline V gene data show CDR1 as PRHDT and CDR2 as FYEKMQ (reference sequence). V lost 5 bases and J 4 bases, leaving 15 bases between the germline ends. CDR3 size: 15 residues. CDR3 protein: CASSQGRAGNQPQHF. In DNA form, the CDR3 reads TGTGCCAGCAGCCAAGGTAGGGCAGGGAATCAGCCCCAGCATTTT.

The genes are TRBV6-2 or TRBV6-3 and TRBJ2-7; D possibly corresponds to TRBD2 (5 bases). This CDR3 has 16 residues. Trimming took 6 bases from V and 0 from J, leaving 18 bases between them. Germline values: CDR1 MNHEY, CDR2 SVGEGT. The CDR3 loop is CASSWVRVEASYEQYF. The DNA for the CDR3 is TGTGCCAGCAGCTGGGTAAGGGTGGAGGCCTCCTACGAGCAGTACTTC.

In nucleotides, the CDR3 is TGTGCCAGCAGGGCTAGCAAGGGCGAGCAGTACTTC. This translates into CASRASKGEQYF. The chain joins TRBV28 to TRBJ2-7, with a possible D match to TRBD2 (5 bases). V lost 6 bases, J lost 6 bases, and 12 bases lay in between. Germline CDR1 is MDHEN and CDR2 is SYDVKM. The CDR3 length is 12 residues.

The chain recombines TRBV29-1 with TRBJ2-1; D call uncertain. Trimming stripped 7 bases from V and 4 bases from J, with 23 bases between. The length of the CDR3 is 16 residues. CDR1 is SQVTM and CDR2 is ANQGSEA in the germline V gene. CDR3: CSAVSTAGTAYNEQFF. The DNA of the CDR3 is TGCAGCGCTGTTAGTACCGCAGGCACTGCTTACAATGAGCAGTTCTTC.

This clone was counted a single time. The chain has TRBV3-1 (or the pseudogene TRBV3-2) and TRBJ1-5, with 9 nucleotides matching TRBD1. Unmatched junction bases numbered 1, after V lost 1 base and J lost 6 bases. The germline V gene encodes CDR1 LGHDT and CDR2 YNNKEL (reference sequence). CDR3 length: 14 amino acids. The chain's CDR3 is CASSQGTGVQPQHF. Here the CDR3 DNA reads TGTGCCAGCAGCCAAGGGACAGGGGTTCAGCCCCAGCATTTT.

The chain couples TRBV6-1 to TRBJ1-6, with 9 positions matching TRBD1. V lost 2 bases to trimming and J lost 8 bases; unmatched junction nucleotides: 4. Germline values: CDR1 MNHNS, CDR2 SASEGT. CDR3 length: 15 amino acids. The CDR3 protein is CASSEFRTGDSPLHF. The CDR3 bases are TGTGCCAGCAGTGAATTTCGGACAGGGGATTCACCCCTCCACTTT.

The DNA for the CDR3 is TGTGCCAGCAGCCAAGTGAGCATTGGAAACACCATATATTTT. As protein: CASSQVSIGNTIYF. V gene TRBV14 combines with J gene TRBJ1-3; no definite D call. CDR1 SGHDN and CDR2 FVKESK come from the germline V gene. This CDR3 spans 14 amino acids. Trimming shortened V by 1 base and J by 3 bases, and 7 bases separated the two germline ends.

The chain has TRBV5-6 and TRBJ2-5; D is unresolved. Germline V lookup: CDR1 SGHDT, CDR2 YYEEEE. There are 12 residues in the CDR3. Trimming removed 0 bases from V and 7 bases from J, with 7 bases in between. CDR3: CASSLDGRTQYF. The CDR3 DNA follows: TGTGCCAGCAGCTTGGATGGCCGGACCCAGTACTTC.